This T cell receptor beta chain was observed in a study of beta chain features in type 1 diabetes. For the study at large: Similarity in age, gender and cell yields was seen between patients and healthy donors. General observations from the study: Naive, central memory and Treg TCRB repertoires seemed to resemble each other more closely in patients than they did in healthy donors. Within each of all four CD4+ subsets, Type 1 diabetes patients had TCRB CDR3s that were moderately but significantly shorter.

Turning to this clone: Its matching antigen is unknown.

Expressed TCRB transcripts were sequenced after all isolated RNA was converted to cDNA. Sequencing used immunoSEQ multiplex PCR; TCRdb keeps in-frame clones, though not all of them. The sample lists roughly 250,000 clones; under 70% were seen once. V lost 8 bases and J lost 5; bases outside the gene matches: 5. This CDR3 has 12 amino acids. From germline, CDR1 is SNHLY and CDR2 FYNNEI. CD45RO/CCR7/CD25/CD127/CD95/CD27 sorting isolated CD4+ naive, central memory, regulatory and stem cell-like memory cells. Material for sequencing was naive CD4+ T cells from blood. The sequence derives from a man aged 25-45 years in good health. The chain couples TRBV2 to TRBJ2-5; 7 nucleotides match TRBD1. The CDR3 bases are TGTGCCAGCCGGGACAGAGTGGAGACCCAGTACTTC. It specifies CASRDRVETQYF.